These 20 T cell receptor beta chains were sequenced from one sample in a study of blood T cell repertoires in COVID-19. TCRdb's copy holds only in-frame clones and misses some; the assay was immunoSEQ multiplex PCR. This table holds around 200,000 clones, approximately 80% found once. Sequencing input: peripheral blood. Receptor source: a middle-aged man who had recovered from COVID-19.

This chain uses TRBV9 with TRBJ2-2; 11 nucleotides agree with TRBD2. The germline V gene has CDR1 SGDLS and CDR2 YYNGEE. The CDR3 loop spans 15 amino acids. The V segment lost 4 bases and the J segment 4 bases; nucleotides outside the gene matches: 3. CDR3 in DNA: TGTGCCAGCAGCATAGCGGGAGGGGGCACCGGGGAGCTGTTTTTT. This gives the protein CASSIAGGGTGELFF.

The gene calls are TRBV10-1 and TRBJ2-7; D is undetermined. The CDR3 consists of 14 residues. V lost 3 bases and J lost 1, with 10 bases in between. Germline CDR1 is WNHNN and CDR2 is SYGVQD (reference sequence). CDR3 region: CASSDRSGSYEQYF. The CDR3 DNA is TGCGCCAGCAGTGATCGGTCAGGTTCCTACGAGCAGTACTTC.

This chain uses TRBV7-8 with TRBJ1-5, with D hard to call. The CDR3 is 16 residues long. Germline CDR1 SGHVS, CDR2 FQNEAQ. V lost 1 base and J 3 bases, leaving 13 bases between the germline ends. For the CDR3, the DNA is TGTGCCAGCAGCTTAGGATCAGGCCAAGTCAATCAGCCCCAGCATTTT. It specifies CASSLGSGQVNQPQHF.

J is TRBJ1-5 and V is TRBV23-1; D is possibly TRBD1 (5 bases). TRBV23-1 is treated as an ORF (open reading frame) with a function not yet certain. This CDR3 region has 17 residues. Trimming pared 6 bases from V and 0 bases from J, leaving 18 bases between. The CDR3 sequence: CASSRGKGQDSNQPQHF. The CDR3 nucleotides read TGCGCCAGCAGCCGCGGAAAAGGACAAGATAGCAATCAGCCCCAGCATTTT.

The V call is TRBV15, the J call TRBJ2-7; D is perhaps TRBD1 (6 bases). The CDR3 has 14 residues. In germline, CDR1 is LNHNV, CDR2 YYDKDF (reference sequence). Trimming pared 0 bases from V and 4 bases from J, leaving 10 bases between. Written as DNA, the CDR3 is TGTGCCACCAGCAGAGATAGTACAGGGTACGAGCAGTACTTC. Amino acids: CATSRDSTGYEQYF.

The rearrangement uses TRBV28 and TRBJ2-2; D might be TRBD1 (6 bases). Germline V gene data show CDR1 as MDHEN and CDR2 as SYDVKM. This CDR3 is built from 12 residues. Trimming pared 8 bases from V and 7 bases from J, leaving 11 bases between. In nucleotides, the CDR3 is TGTGCCAGCTTCAGGGGAATCGGGGAGCTGTTTTTT. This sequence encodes CASFRGIGELFF.

CDR3 nucleotide sequence: TGTGCCAGCGCGGCCAGCGGGAGAGCCTACAATGAGCAGTTCTTC. Its translation: CASAASGRAYNEQFF. J is TRBJ2-1 and V is TRBV9; 8 nucleotides match TRBD2. Germline values: CDR1 SGDLS, CDR2 YYNGEE. With V trimmed by 7 bases and J by 2 bases, 8 bases remained unmatched. The CDR3 has 15 amino acids.

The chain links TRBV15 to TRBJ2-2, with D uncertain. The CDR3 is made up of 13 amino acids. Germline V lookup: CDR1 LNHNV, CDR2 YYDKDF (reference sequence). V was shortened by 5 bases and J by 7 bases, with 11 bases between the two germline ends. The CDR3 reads CATSEVRDGELFF. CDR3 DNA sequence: TGTGCCACCAGCGAGGTCCGCGACGGGGAGCTGTTTTTT.

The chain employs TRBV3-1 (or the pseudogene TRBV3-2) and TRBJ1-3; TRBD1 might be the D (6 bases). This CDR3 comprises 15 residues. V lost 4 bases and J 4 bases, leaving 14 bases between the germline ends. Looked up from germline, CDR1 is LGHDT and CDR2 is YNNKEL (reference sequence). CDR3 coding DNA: TGTGCCAGCAGCCTTCGAGGACAGCTCGGAAACACCATATATTTT. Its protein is CASSLRGQLGNTIYF.

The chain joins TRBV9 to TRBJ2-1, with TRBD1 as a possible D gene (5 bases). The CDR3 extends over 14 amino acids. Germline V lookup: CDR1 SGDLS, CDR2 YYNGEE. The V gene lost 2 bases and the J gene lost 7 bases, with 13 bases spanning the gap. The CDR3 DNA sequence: TGTGCCAGCAGCGTCCGGCAGGGCTGGAATGAGCAGTTCTTC. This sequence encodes CASSVRQGWNEQFF.

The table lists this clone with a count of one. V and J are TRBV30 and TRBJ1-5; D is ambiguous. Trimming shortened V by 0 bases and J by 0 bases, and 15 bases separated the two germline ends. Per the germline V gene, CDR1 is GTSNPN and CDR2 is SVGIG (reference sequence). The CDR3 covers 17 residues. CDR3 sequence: CAWSVQRSGNSNQPQHF. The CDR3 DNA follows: TGTGCCTGGAGTGTACAGAGGTCGGGGAATAGCAATCAGCCCCAGCATTTT.

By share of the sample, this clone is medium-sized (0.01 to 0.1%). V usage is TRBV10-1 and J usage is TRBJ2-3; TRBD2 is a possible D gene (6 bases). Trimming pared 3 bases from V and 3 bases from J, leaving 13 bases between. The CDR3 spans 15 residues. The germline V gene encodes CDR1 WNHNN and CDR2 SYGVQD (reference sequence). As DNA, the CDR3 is TGCGCCAGCAGTGACGGTAGCGCGGGGACAGATACGCAGTATTTT. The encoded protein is CASSDGSAGTDTQYF.

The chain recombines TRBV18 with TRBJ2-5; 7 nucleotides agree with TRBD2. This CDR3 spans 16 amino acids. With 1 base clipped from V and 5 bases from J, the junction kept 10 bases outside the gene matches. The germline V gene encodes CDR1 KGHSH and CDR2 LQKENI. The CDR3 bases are TGTGCCAGCTCACCACGGGTGGAGCGGGGTCAGGAGACCCAGTACTTC. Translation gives CASSPRVERGQETQYF.

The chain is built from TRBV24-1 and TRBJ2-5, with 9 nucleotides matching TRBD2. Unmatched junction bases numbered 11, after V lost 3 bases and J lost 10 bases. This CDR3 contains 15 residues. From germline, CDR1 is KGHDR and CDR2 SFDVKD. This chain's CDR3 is CATSDGRAGGQVQYF. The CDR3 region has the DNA TGTGCCACCAGTGATGGTCGAGCGGGAGGCCAGGTCCAGTACTTC.

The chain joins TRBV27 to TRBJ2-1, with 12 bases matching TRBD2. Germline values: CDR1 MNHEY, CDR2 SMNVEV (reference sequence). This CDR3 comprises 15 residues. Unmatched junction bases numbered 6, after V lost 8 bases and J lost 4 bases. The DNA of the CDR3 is TGTGCCAGCCTGCCTCTAGCGGGAGGGTACAATGAGCAGTTCTTC. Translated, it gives CASLPLAGGYNEQFF.

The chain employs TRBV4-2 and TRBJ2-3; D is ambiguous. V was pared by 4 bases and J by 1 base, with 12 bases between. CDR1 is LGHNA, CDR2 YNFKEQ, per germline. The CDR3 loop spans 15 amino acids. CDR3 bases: TGTGCCAGCAGCCGAGATCTAGTAGGCACAGATACGCAGTATTTT. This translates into CASSRDLVGTDTQYF.

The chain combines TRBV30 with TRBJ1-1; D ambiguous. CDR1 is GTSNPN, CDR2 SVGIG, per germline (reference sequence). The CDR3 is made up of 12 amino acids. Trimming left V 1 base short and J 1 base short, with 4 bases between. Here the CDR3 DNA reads TGTGCCTGGAGTGCAGGGAACACTGAAGCTTTCTTT. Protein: CAWSAGNTEAFF.

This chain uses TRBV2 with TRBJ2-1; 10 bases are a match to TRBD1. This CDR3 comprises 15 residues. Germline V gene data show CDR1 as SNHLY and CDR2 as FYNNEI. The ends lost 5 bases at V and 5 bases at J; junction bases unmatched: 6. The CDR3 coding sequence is TGTGCCAGCAGTCTGGGACAGGGGTTCCACAATGAGCAGTTCTTC. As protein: CASSLGQGFHNEQFF.

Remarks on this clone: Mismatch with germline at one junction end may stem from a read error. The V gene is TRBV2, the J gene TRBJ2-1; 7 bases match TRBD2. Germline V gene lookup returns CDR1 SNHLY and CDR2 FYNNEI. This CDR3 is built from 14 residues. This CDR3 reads CTSKGTISYNEQFF. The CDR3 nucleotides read TGTACCAGCAAAGGGACTATCTCCTACAATGAGCAGTTCTTC.

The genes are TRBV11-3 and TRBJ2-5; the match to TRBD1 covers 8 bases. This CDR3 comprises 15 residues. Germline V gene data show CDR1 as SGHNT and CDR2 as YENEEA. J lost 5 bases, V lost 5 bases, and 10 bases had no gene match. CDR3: CASSTRTGLEETQYF. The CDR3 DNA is TGTGCCAGCAGCACGCGGACAGGGTTGGAGGAGACCCAGTACTTC.